This TCR beta chain was identified in a study of regulatory T cells in long-lasting Graves disease. Overall study results and limits: When disease was persistent, TRBV28, TRBJ1-2 and TRBJ2-5 were the favored segments.

About this clonotype: As yet, its antigen is unknown. Mismatch with germline at one junction end may stem from a read error.

Relying on iRepertoire HTBI primers and Arm-PCR of CDR3 regions, the team built TCR beta libraries. TCRdb itself ran the multiplex PCR reads through MiXCR, one entry per CDR3 protein. The data show 530,000 or so distinct CDR3 sequences, 15% to 20% seen once. Germline loops: CDR1 SGHRS, CDR2 YFSETQ. This CDR3 spans 16 amino acids. Time point denoted: newly diagnosed GD, antithyroid drugs for less than 3 months. RNA extracted from PBMCs served as the sequencing template. This sample was shared with a second study, whose subject was T cells in Graves' hyperthyroidism and ophthalmopathy.

This chain links TRBV5-1 with TRBJ1-3; 9 nucleotides agree with TRBD1. The sample here was peripheral blood mononuclear cells (PBMCs), taken at new diagnosis, from a patient treated with antithyroid drugs. This clonotype was sampled from a man in his late teens or twenties with Graves disease. Written as DNA, the CDR3 is TGTGCCAGCAGCCGGGACAGGGAGGGCTCTGGAAACACCATATATTTT. Residues: CASSRDREGSGNTIYF.